The 9 T cell receptor beta chains listed next were all sequenced from one sample in a study of T cells after yellow fever vaccination. TCRdb fed the 5' RACE reads into MiXCR, producing one record per CDR3 protein. The table lists 96,000 or so distinct CDR3 sequences, more than 7.5% of them singletons. The sequencing used CD8+ T cells not binding an NS4B(214-222) dextramer, sorted from PBMCs, collected less than 18 days after the first yellow fever vaccination. These receptor sequences come from a man aged 18 to 30 who received the YFV17D yellow fever vaccine.

The V gene is TRBV6-2 or TRBV6-3, the J gene TRBJ2-7; 10 bases are a match to TRBD2. There are 15 residues in the CDR3. In germline, CDR1 is MNHEY, CDR2 SVGEGT. J lost 2 bases, V lost 3 bases, and 4 bases had no gene match. This CDR3 is CASSYVGLATYEQYF. The CDR3 region has the DNA TGTGCCAGCAGTTATGTGGGACTAGCGACCTACGAGCAGTACTTC.

There are a few counts of this clonotype. This sequence joins TRBV4-1 and TRBJ1-2, with D unresolved. V dropped 1 base and J dropped 6 bases, with 18 bases sitting between them. The CDR3 contains 16 residues. CDR1 MGHRA and CDR2 YSYEKL come from the germline V gene. CDR3 DNA sequence: TGCGCCAGCAGCCAAGGCGCCCCGTTCCGACCAGATGGCTACACCTTC. Translation gives CASSQGAPFRPDGYTF.

In this sample, this clonotype turned up a few times. The rearrangement links TRBV29-1 to TRBJ1-2; 8 bases agree with TRBD1. Germline-derived CDR1 and CDR2 are SQVTM and ANQGSEA. The CDR3 loop spans 15 amino acids. The ends lost 1 base at V and 4 bases at J; junction bases unmatched: 8. CDR3 loop: CSVEGAGGEFYGYTF. The CDR3 coding sequence is TGCAGCGTTGAAGGGGCAGGGGGCGAATTCTATGGCTACACCTTC.

The sample holds a few counts of this clonotype. This rearrangement joins TRBV27 to TRBJ2-3; D not certain. The CDR3 is 13 residues long. Between the trimmed V and J ends, which lost 3 bases and 2 bases, there was a span of 6 bases. Germline V gene lookup returns CDR1 MNHEY and CDR2 SMNVEV (reference sequence). The CDR3 DNA sequence: TGTGCCAGCAGTTTGCGGACCACAGATACGCAGTATTTT. It translates to CASSLRTTDTQYF.

This clonotype came up a few times. The chain uses TRBV15 and TRBJ2-3, with D tentatively TRBD2 (5 bases). V was trimmed by 6 bases and J by 0 bases, leaving 10 bases between them. The CDR3 is 14 residues long. Germline V gene data show CDR1 as LNHNV and CDR2 as YYDKDF (reference sequence). Here the CDR3 DNA reads TGTGCCACCAGAGGGTGGGAGAGCACAGATACGCAGTATTTT. Protein sequence: CATRGWESTDTQYF.

The chain links TRBV10-3 to TRBJ1-2, with 8 bases matching TRBD1. The CDR3 consists of 17 residues. V shed 3 bases and J 8 bases; nucleotides not matched to a gene: 17. CDR1 and CDR2 (germline): ENHRY, SYGVKD. The CDR3 sequence: CAISDLPNNQGAGGYTF. In nucleotides, the CDR3 is TGTGCCATCAGTGACCTTCCCAATAATCAGGGGGCAGGCGGCTACACCTTC.

The chain uses TRBV7-9 and TRBJ1-1, with D hard to call. The CDR3 consists of 12 residues. From germline, CDR1 is SEHNR and CDR2 FQNEAQ (reference sequence). V was shortened by 2 bases and J by 10 bases, with 11 bases between the two germline ends. Written as DNA, the CDR3 is TGTGCCAGCAGCTTACCCCCGCATGGAGCTTTCTTT. Translated: CASSLPPHGAFF.

CDR3 amino acids: CASSSAGTSGYEQYF. CDR3 bases: TGTGCCAGCAGCTCAGCCGGGACTAGCGGGTACGAGCAGTACTTC. V and J are TRBV7-9 and TRBJ2-7, with 12 bases matching TRBD2. The CDR3 covers 15 residues. The germline gives CDR1 SEHNR, CDR2 FQNEAQ (reference sequence). Losses at the gene ends were 4 bases for V and 4 bases for J; bases not matched to a gene: 5.

This clonotype was counted many times. The J gene is TRBJ1-3, the V gene TRBV27; maybe TRBD1 (6 bases). The germline CDR1 and CDR2 sequences are MNHEY and SMNVEV (reference sequence). This CDR3 is built from 16 residues. Trimming shortened V by 0 bases and J by 2 bases, and 11 bases separated the two germline ends. Here the CDR3 DNA reads TGTGCCAGCAGTTTATCAGCAGGGGATGCTGGAAACACCATATATTTT. Translated, it gives CASSLSAGDAGNTIYF.